This T cell receptor beta chain was sequenced for a study of blood T cell repertoires in COVID-19. As handled by the study authors: It was from reference gene primer amplification that nucleated cell counts were estimated. TCRdb's copy holds only in-frame clones and misses some; the assay was immunoSEQ multiplex PCR. The V and J calls and the clone size are those of that table, but D and trimming were determined from the DNA. Of fewer than 110,000 clones listed, 75% to 90% were seen once; the top ten hold 1.5% to 2%. The trim removed 7 bases at V and 13 bases at J, leaving 11 bases unmatched. The CDR3 spans 13 residues. Germline values: CDR1 SEHNR, CDR2 FQNEAQ (reference sequence).

The source of this sequence is a woman in her seventies with active or convalescent COVID-19. Input material: peripheral blood. The chain uses TRBV7-9 and TRBJ2-3; TRBD2 aligns across 10 bases. CDR3 sequence: CASTPIASGGEYF. In DNA, the CDR3 is TGTGCCAGCACCCCTATAGCGAGCGGGGGGGAGTATTTT.